These 13 T cell receptor beta chains were all obtained from the same sample, sequenced in a study of regulatory dendritic cells for organ transplantation (dated by TCRdb to about 2017). Library generation was performed with the immunoSEQ multiplex PCR assay. Sourced from immuneACCESS, this table was stored by TCRdb with only in-frame sequences that have V and J called. A share of the clones is absent; for the studies checked, an unresolved V gene accounts for under half, and the remainder has no known explanation. Here the sample has under 40,000 clones; just over 90% occur a single time. The top ten clonotypes cover over 0.1% of the sample. The sample comprised naive CD8+ T cells from blood. In the paper's terms, the cell subset or site label means: CD45RA+ naive T cells. These receptors came from a human donor in good health.

The chain joins TRBV5-4 to TRBJ2-5; D is unclear. V lost 1 base and J lost 1, with 11 bases in between. This CDR3 has 15 residues. Germline V CDR1 and CDR2: SGHNT, YYREEE (reference sequence). The DNA for the CDR3 is TGTGCCAGCAGCTTGTCTCCGGAACCCCAAGAGACCCAGTACTTC. Translating gives CASSLSPEPQETQYF.

This clone was seen once. The rearrangement uses TRBV27 and TRBJ2-7, with D perhaps given as TRBD1 or TRBD2 (5 bases each). Trimming took off 3 bases at V and 0 bases at J, with 15 bases between the two ends. CDR1 MNHEY and CDR2 SMNVEV come from the germline V gene (reference sequence). The CDR3 has 16 residues. In nucleotides, the CDR3 is TGTGCCAGCAGTTTCCGGGGCAGGCCGAGCTCCTACGAGCAGTACTTC. Protein sequence: CASSFRGRPSSYEQYF.

V gene TRBV9 combines with J gene TRBJ2-1; possibly TRBD2 for D (6 bases). The CDR3 runs 15 residues. V was trimmed by 3 bases and J by 1 base, leaving 11 bases between them. Germline CDR1 is SGDLS and CDR2 is YYNGEE. CDR3 protein: CASSASSGSYNEQFF. The CDR3 DNA follows: TGTGCCAGCAGCGCTAGTAGCGGATCCTACAATGAGCAGTTCTTC.

The chain couples TRBV6-5 to TRBJ2-7; D is undetermined. The CDR3 contains 13 residues. V was shortened by 2 bases and J by 2 bases, with 7 bases between the two germline ends. Germline CDR1 MNHEY, CDR2 SVGAGI. The CDR3 reads CASSYGYAYEQYF. The CDR3, as DNA: TGTGCCAGCAGTTACGGGTACGCCTACGAGCAGTACTTC.

The rearrangement uses TRBV21-1 and TRBJ2-3; TRBD1 is the table's D call and was not checked against the DNA. TRBV21-1 is described as a pseudogene. This CDR3 comprises 18 residues. As DNA, the CDR3 is TGTGCCAGCAGCAAAGAATTCTGCGGGGACAGGGGGTCAGATACGCAGTATTTT. This translates into CASSKEFCGDRGSDTQYF.

The chain uses TRBV25-1 and TRBJ1-2; D call uncertain. The CDR3 is 15 residues long. Deletions cut 4 bases from V and 2 bases from J, with 14 bases between. Germline V gene lookup returns CDR1 MGHDK and CDR2 SYGVNS. CDR3 nucleotides: TGTGCCAGCAGTGTAACACTTGACGGAAACTATGGCTACACCTTC. It is translated as CASSVTLDGNYGYTF.

The V and J genes are TRBV7-8 and TRBJ1-4, with D uncertain. Deletions cut 2 bases from V and 6 bases from J, with 7 bases between. CDR1 is SGHVS and CDR2 is FQNEAQ in the germline V gene. The CDR3 is made up of 13 amino acids. CDR3 bases: TGTGCCAGCAGCTTATTCTCGTATGAAAAACTGTTTTTT. Its translation: CASSLFSYEKLFF.

This rearrangement joins TRBV29-1 to TRBJ1-4; D uncertain. The germline CDR1 and CDR2 sequences are SQVTM and ANQGSEA. The CDR3 runs 13 residues. Trimming shortened V by 6 bases and J by 4 bases, and 12 bases separated the two germline ends. The CDR3 sequence: CSVLIGLNEKLFF. In DNA, the CDR3 is TGCAGCGTCCTCATAGGACTTAATGAAAAACTGTTTTTT.

The rearrangement links TRBV7-6 to TRBJ2-7; D perhaps matches TRBD1 (5 bases). The CDR3 contains 18 residues. Trimming removed 3 bases from V and 0 bases from J, with 21 bases in between. Germline loops: CDR1 SGHVS, CDR2 FNYEAQ. The CDR3 DNA is TGTGCCAGCAGCTTCCAATGGGTGTTGCAGGGATTCTCCTACGAGCAGTACTTC. This codes for CASSFQWVLQGFSYEQYF.

In its sample, this clone was seen once. The chain uses TRBV4-2 and TRBJ2-2; no definite D call. Trimming left V 2 bases short and J 1 base short, with 8 bases between. This CDR3 is built from 15 residues. Germline values: CDR1 LGHNA, CDR2 YNFKEQ. CDR3 loop: CASSQLLGNTGELFF. CDR3 nucleotides: TGTGCCAGCAGCCAACTGTTAGGGAACACCGGGGAGCTGTTTTTT.

V gene TRBV9 combines with J gene TRBJ1-2; no clear D gene. This CDR3 region has 13 residues. Per germline, CDR1 SGDLS and CDR2 YYNGEE. V lost 5 bases and J lost 3, with 11 bases in between. CDR3 in amino acids: CASSGAGDYGYTF. The CDR3 DNA is TGTGCCAGCAGTGGTGCGGGAGACTATGGCTACACCTTC.

The chain combines TRBV15 with TRBJ1-5; 8 bases map to TRBD1. From germline, CDR1 is LNHNV and CDR2 YYDKDF (reference sequence). This CDR3 region has 15 residues. Unmatched junction bases numbered 4, after V lost 5 bases and J lost 1 base. The CDR3 DNA follows: TGTGCCACCAGCGAACAGGGGGGAAGCAATCAGCCCCAGCATTTT. It translates to CATSEQGGSNQPQHF.

The V call is TRBV9, the J call TRBJ1-5; 7 bases are a match to TRBD1. CDR3 length: 13 amino acids. Trimming cost V 4 bases and J 9 bases; bases outside gene matches: 7. Germline lookup yields CDR1 SGDLS and CDR2 YYNGEE. Here the CDR3 DNA reads TGTGCCAGCAGCCAGGGGGGGGAGGGGCCCCAGCATTTT. It is translated as CASSQGGEGPQHF.